These 17 T cell receptor beta chains were sequenced from one sample in a study of glioma-infiltrating T cells after dendritic cell vaccination. TCRdb's copy holds only in-frame clones and misses some; the assay was immunoSEQ multiplex PCR. The sample has about 65,000 clones, about 89% seen once. Noted time point: after dendritic cell vaccination, including at tumor progression/relapse. The specimen comprised blood, sampled after dendritic cell vaccination. The receptor set was obtained from a human donor with glioblastoma.

This chain uses TRBV18 with TRBJ2-7; TRBD1 agrees at 7 bases. V was pared by 3 bases and J by 3 bases, with 2 bases of the junction left unmatched. In germline, CDR1 is KGHSH, CDR2 LQKENI. The CDR3 has 13 amino acids. The CDR3 is CASSPTGSYEQYF. CDR3 coding DNA: TGTGCCAGCTCACCGACAGGGAGCTACGAGCAGTACTTC.

The chain is built from TRBV12-5 and TRBJ2-3; 7 bases align to TRBD2. Germline trimming cut 5 bases from V and 1 base from J; bases unmatched to any gene: 6. Germline V lookup: CDR1 LGHNT, CDR2 FRNRAP. The CDR3 contains 15 residues. Here the CDR3 reads CASGEGLGGTDTQYF. The CDR3 region has the DNA TGTGCTAGTGGTGAAGGACTAGGTGGCACAGATACGCAGTATTTT.

J is TRBJ2-4 and V is TRBV11-2; a weak D match, TRBD1 (5 bases). The CDR3 has 15 amino acids. CDR1 is SGHAT and CDR2 is FQNNGV in the germline V gene. Trimming shortened V by 5 bases and J by 0 bases, and 11 bases separated the two germline ends. The CDR3 is CASSQGALAKNIQYF. The CDR3 nucleotides read TGTGCCAGCAGCCAAGGGGCACTAGCCAAAAACATTCAGTACTTC.

J is TRBJ2-2 and V is TRBV11-2, with a tentative D call TRBD2 (6 bases). The germline V gene has CDR1 SGHAT and CDR2 FQNNGV. The V and J ends lost 5 bases and 2 bases respectively, with 12 bases between them. This CDR3 comprises 15 residues. The CDR3 region has the DNA TGTGCCAGCAGCCCCCGGACTATCAACACCGGGGAGCTGTTTTTT. Its translation: CASSPRTINTGELFF.

The chain links TRBV7-2 to TRBJ1-2; the match to TRBD1 covers 8 bases. This CDR3 has 13 residues. Trimming cost V 4 bases and J 4 bases; bases outside gene matches: 2. Germline loops: CDR1 SGHTA, CDR2 FQGNSA. In DNA, the CDR3 is TGTGCCAGCAGCTATACAGGGGGCTATGGCTACACCTTC. It is translated as CASSYTGGYGYTF.

This clone has a single count. The chain recombines TRBV6-1 with TRBJ1-6, with a weak D call TRBD1 (5 bases). Germline assignment: CDR1 MNHNS and CDR2 SASEGT. This CDR3 comprises 15 residues. V shed 6 bases and J shed 5 bases, with 14 bases lying between them. The CDR3 nucleotides are TGTGCCAGCAGCGGAGGGGCAGCAAATAATTCACCCCTCCACTTT. Protein: CASSGGAANNSPLHF.

V usage is TRBV29-1 and J usage is TRBJ2-1, with D uncertain. V was clipped by 2 bases and J by 5 bases, with 7 bases between them. The CDR3 is 12 residues long. Germline assignment: CDR1 SQVTM and CDR2 ANQGSEA. This CDR3 reads CSVEMRDNEQFF. DNA of the CDR3: TGCAGCGTTGAAATGCGAGACAATGAGCAGTTCTTC.

This clone has only one observation. The J gene is TRBJ2-7, the V gene TRBV7-9; 9 nucleotides line up with TRBD1. The CDR3 spans 15 residues. The V segment lost 5 bases and the J segment 2 bases; nucleotides outside the gene matches: 7. Germline loops: CDR1 SEHNR, CDR2 FQNEAQ (reference sequence). CDR3 coding DNA: TGTGCCAGCAGCCCTGGACAGGGGCTCCCCTACGAGCAGTACTTC. Its protein is CASSPGQGLPYEQYF.

This clone appeared a single time. This CDR3 reads CASSPFGSGYEQYF. As DNA, the CDR3 is TGTGCCAGCAGCCCCTTCGGGAGCGGCTACGAGCAGTACTTC. The chain is built from TRBV7-2 and TRBJ2-7; possibly TRBD2 for D (6 bases). The CDR3 is made up of 14 amino acids. Trimming left V 5 bases short and J 3 bases short, with 14 bases between. Germline lookup yields CDR1 SGHTA and CDR2 FQGNSA.

The V gene is TRBV30, the J gene TRBJ2-3, with D unclear. This CDR3 comprises 12 residues. Germline CDR1 is GTSNPN and CDR2 is SVGIG (reference sequence). V was clipped by 0 bases and J by 9 bases, with 10 bases between them. CDR3 in amino acids: CAWSVSSITQYF. The DNA of the CDR3 is TGTGCCTGGAGTGTCTCTAGTATCACGCAGTATTTT.

The chain uses TRBV27 and TRBJ2-7; D not resolved. CDR1 is MNHEY and CDR2 is SMNVEV in the germline V gene (reference sequence). The CDR3 is made up of 14 amino acids. The germline V and J ends were trimmed by 2 bases and 3 bases, with 11 bases remaining between them. CDR3: CASSLNVENYEQYF. As DNA, the CDR3 is TGTGCCAGCAGTTTAAATGTCGAGAACTACGAGCAGTACTTC.

J is TRBJ2-1 and V is TRBV4-3; D may be TRBD2 (5 bases). The V and J ends lost 1 base and 3 bases respectively, with 10 bases between them. CDR1 and CDR2 (germline): LGHNA, YSLEER. The CDR3 extends over 15 amino acids. CDR3 coding DNA: TGCGCCAGCAGCCAAGGTTCGGGGATCTACAATGAGCAGTTCTTC. Its protein is CASSQGSGIYNEQFF.

This clone was seen a handful of times. V is TRBV7-6 and J is TRBJ2-1, with TRBD1 matching 7 bases. The CDR3 is 13 residues long. Per the germline V gene, CDR1 is SGHVS and CDR2 is FNYEAQ. V dropped 5 bases and J dropped 6; count of bases not matched to a gene: 4. The CDR3 loop is CASSPGTVNEQFF. The CDR3 nucleotides read TGTGCCAGCAGCCCCGGGACAGTCAATGAGCAGTTCTTC.

The gene calls are TRBV5-1 and TRBJ2-1; D not resolved. Germline CDR1 and CDR2: SGHRS and YFSETQ. The CDR3 has 13 amino acids. Trimming removed 0 bases from V and 5 bases from J, with 6 bases in between. CDR3 loop: CASSLGSNNEQFF. CDR3 DNA sequence: TGCGCCAGCAGCTTGGGATCTAACAATGAGCAGTTCTTC.

The chain recombines TRBV15 with TRBJ2-2; TRBD1 is a possible D gene (6 bases). The CDR3 is 14 residues long. In germline, CDR1 is LNHNV, CDR2 YYDKDF (reference sequence). Trimming took off 1 base at V and 7 bases at J, with 10 bases between the two ends. CDR3 region: CATSRAGEHGELFF. CDR3 DNA: TGTGCCACCAGCAGAGCAGGGGAGCACGGGGAGCTGTTTTTT.

The chain employs TRBV29-1 and TRBJ1-1; D ambiguous. Trimming stripped 4 bases from V and 0 bases from J, with 12 bases between. Germline CDR1 and CDR2: SQVTM and ANQGSEA. The CDR3 is made up of 14 amino acids. The CDR3 DNA reads TGCAGCGTTGTTCCCTTAAGCATGAACACTGAAGCTTTCTTT. This translates into CSVVPLSMNTEAFF.

The J gene is TRBJ2-1, the V gene TRBV18; 11 bases match TRBD2. V shed 2 bases, J shed 0 bases, and the junction held 3 bases outside the gene matches. Germline V CDR1 and CDR2: KGHSH, LQKENI. The CDR3 is made up of 17 amino acids. CDR3 in DNA: TGTGCCAGCTCACCAGCTAGCGGGAGGCCCTCCTACAATGAGCAGTTCTTC. Encoded protein: CASSPASGRPSYNEQFF.